This T cell receptor beta chain was documented in a study of cytomegalovirus exposure and HLA in healthy donors. V gave up 0 bases and J gave up 5 bases, with 12 bases separating them. Germline V gene sequence: CDR1 MGHRA, CDR2 YSYEKL. The CDR3 covers 15 residues. As concerns this clone: No antigen is known for it.

Whole-study results and caveats: The majority of TCR sequences were rare, yet some public TCRs appeared in many donors. The listing of roughly 160 TCR beta chains classed them as cytomegalovirus-associated. Prior analysis indicated that the majority of TCR beta V segments exhibited productivity approximately 87% or approximately 30% of the time.

PCR employed 60 Vbeta and 13 Jbeta primers. Repertoires were generated with immunoSEQ multiplex PCR, while TCRdb's copy carries only in-frame clones and drops some. The data contain over 85,000 clones, about 60% of them singletons. This donor's file did not include a recorded CMV serostatus. The origin of this receptor is a human donor in good health. The material sequenced was PBMCs. The V gene is TRBV4-1, the J gene TRBJ2-3; D call uncertain. The CDR3 coding sequence is TGCGCCAGCAGCCAAGAATTGACTTTACGAGATACGCAGTATTTT. This encodes CASSQELTLRDTQYF.